The clone carrying this T cell receptor beta chain was counted a single time. This sample was taken from a study of blood T cell repertoires in COVID-19. At the level of the study: In each case, the material was cDNA or gDNA derived from T cells, B-cell-depleted T cells, or PBMCs.

How the authors handled the data: Nucleated cell counts were estimated from reference gene primer amplification. Sequenced by immunoSEQ multiplex PCR; TCRdb stores in-frame clones only, minus some. V and J calls and clone size are those listed in that table; D and trimming were worked out from the DNA. The table records 170,000 or so clones, about 90% of them present only once. The study recruited people aged 18 to 89 years across around 23 US areas. Each recovered donor of Cohort 3 presented with two negative PCRs, clearance, or symptom resolution. This CDR3 comprises 17 residues. The ends were cut back, 1 base at V and 2 bases at J, with 12 bases in the middle. CDR1 is SEHNR and CDR2 is FQNEAQ in the germline V gene (reference sequence).

Specimen: PBMCs or T cells enriched from blood (not recorded which). The chain combines TRBV7-9 with TRBJ2-6; maybe TRBD2 (6 bases). This clonotype was obtained from a woman between 50 and 59 years old who had recovered from COVID-19. CDR3 DNA: TGTGCCAGCAGCTTAGGGGGAGGAAACCCTGGGGCCAACGTCCTGACTTTC. Residues: CASSLGGGNPGANVLTF.